The 9 T cell receptor beta chains below all came from one sample that was sequenced in a study of Graves' ophthalmopathy and Graves' hyperthyroidism. TCR beta CDR3 amplification used RNA transcripts. Amplification began with first-round RT-PCR using HTBI primers, then second-round multiplex PCR was performed. From the multiplex PCR reads, TCRdb called clonotypes with MiXCR, one entry per CDR3 protein. The sample lists roughly 500,000 distinct CDR3 sequences; around an eighth were seen once. Sequencing was performed on blood. The source of these receptors is a woman aged 25 to 39 with Graves' ophthalmopathy.

This clonotype was seen ten or more times. The chain is built from TRBV19 and TRBJ2-7; TRBD1 or TRBD2 may be the D gene (5 bases each). The germline V and J ends were trimmed by 5 bases and 6 bases, with 20 bases remaining between them. Germline assignment: CDR1 LNHDA and CDR2 SQIVND (reference sequence). The length of the CDR3 is 15 residues. CDR3 sequence reads: CASSPLTGTVREQYF. The CDR3 coding sequence is TGTGCCAGTAGTCCTCTTACCGGGACGGTGCGCGAGCAGTACTTC.

This clonotype was detected ten times or more. The chain couples TRBV6-5 to TRBJ1-2; D is perhaps TRBD1 (5 bases). Germline V CDR1 and CDR2: MNHEY, SVGAGI. V was shortened by 2 bases and J by 5 bases, with 12 bases between the two germline ends. The CDR3 spans 14 residues. This chain's CDR3 is CASSYAPGGYGYTF. DNA of the CDR3: TGTGCCAGCAGTTACGCCCCGGGGGGGTATGGCTACACCTTC.

This clonotype was picked up a small number of times. The gene calls are TRBV4-1 and TRBJ2-1; 10 positions agree with TRBD2. The J segment lost 0 bases and the V segment lost 2 bases, leaving 4 bases of the junction unmatched. This CDR3 is 17 amino acids long. Per germline, CDR1 MGHRA and CDR2 YSYEKL. CDR3 in DNA: TGCGCCAGCAGCCAATCCCCTAGCGGGAGCTCCTACAATGAGCAGTTCTTC. Its protein product is CASSQSPSGSSYNEQFF.

This clonotype was seen a handful of times. CDR3 region: CASNPSGVYSYEQYF. The DNA for the CDR3 is TGTGCCAGCAACCCCTCGGGGGTTTACTCCTACGAGCAGTACTTC. The V gene is TRBV6-1, the J gene TRBJ2-7; D is perhaps TRBD2 (6 bases). CDR1 is MNHNS, CDR2 SASEGT, per germline. The V and J ends lost 7 bases and 0 bases respectively, with 16 bases between them. The CDR3 is made up of 15 amino acids.

This clonotype was detected many times. The V gene is TRBV15, the J gene TRBJ1-2, with D possibly matching TRBD1 (6 bases). Germline lookup yields CDR1 LNHNV and CDR2 YYDKDF (reference sequence). The CDR3 extends over 16 amino acids. V gave up 1 base and J gave up 8 bases, with 20 bases separating them. This chain's CDR3 is CATSRGLPGQTSGYTF. CDR3 bases: TGTGCCACCAGCAGAGGCCTACCCGGACAGACCAGCGGCTACACCTTC.

This clonotype was counted at least ten times. The chain combines TRBV20-1 with TRBJ2-7; tentatively, D is TRBD2 (5 bases). This CDR3 spans 12 amino acids. CDR1 is DFQATT and CDR2 is SNEGSKA in the germline V gene (reference sequence). V gave up 2 bases and J gave up 7 bases, with 12 bases separating them. The CDR3 coding sequence is TGCAGTGCTAGACCCACTAGTCGGGAGCAGTACTTC. It yields the protein CSARPTSREQYF.

This clonotype occurred many times. V is TRBV7-9 and J is TRBJ2-7; D unresolved. The germline gives CDR1 SEHNR, CDR2 FQNEAQ (reference sequence). V lost 6 bases and J lost 3, with 6 bases in between. This CDR3 has 11 amino acids. CDR3 residues: CASSWSYEQYV. The CDR3 nucleotides read TGTGCCAGCAGTTGGAGCTACGAGCAGTACGTC.

This clonotype was detected only a few times. Germline is not matched at one junction end, which may reflect a read error. The chain uses TRBV4-1 and TRBJ2-4; D possibly uses TRBD1 or TRBD2 (5 bases each). Looked up from germline, CDR1 is MGHRA and CDR2 is YSYEKL. CDR3 length: 16 residues. The CDR3 here is CASSPGYLGAKNIKYF. Here the CDR3 DNA reads TGCGCCAGCAGCCCCGGATACCTCGGGGCCAAAAACATTAAGTACTTC.

At least ten counts were recorded for this clonotype. The V call is TRBV12-3 or TRBV12-4, the J call TRBJ2-5; possibly TRBD2 for D (6 bases). The CDR3 totals 13 residues. The ends were cut back, 9 bases at V and 3 bases at J, with 14 bases in the middle. The CDR3 spells CASTRDFEETQYF. In DNA, the CDR3 is TGTGCCAGTACCAGGGACTTTGAAGAGACCCAGTACTTC.